The 19 T cell receptor beta chains below were found in one sample sequenced in a study of blood T cell repertoires in COVID-19. TCRdb keeps only in-frame clones here, not all; method: immunoSEQ multiplex PCR. This sample has about 160,000 clones, with 84% found just once. Sequencing used PBMCs or T cells enriched from blood (not recorded which). The receptors stem from a woman in her forties or fifties who had recovered from COVID-19.

The chain employs TRBV19 and TRBJ2-5; 11 bases are shared with TRBD2. The CDR3 contains 15 residues. Trimming took 5 bases from V and 5 from J; bases not matched to a gene: 7. CDR1 is LNHDA and CDR2 is SQIVND in the germline V gene (reference sequence). This CDR3 reads CASSLIAGGRETQYF. In DNA, the CDR3 is TGTGCCAGTAGTCTAATAGCGGGGGGGCGGGAGACCCAGTACTTC. The whole variable domain, filled in from reference TRBV19 and TRBJ2-5, reads DGGITQSPKYLFRKEGQNVTLSCEQNLNHDAMYWYRQDPGQGLRLIYYSQIVNDFQKGDIAEGYSVSREKKESFPLTVTSAQKNPTAFYLCASSLIAGGRETQYFGPGTRLLVL.

The chain links TRBV5-1 to TRBJ2-7, with D maybe TRBD1 (5 bases). Germline V lookup: CDR1 SGHRS, CDR2 YFSETQ. Trimming removed 0 bases from V and 6 bases from J, with 16 bases in between. The CDR3 has 15 residues. The CDR3 DNA reads as TGCGCCAGCAGCTTGGGCCCTAGGGGTAGTGGCGAGCAGTACTTC. Translated: CASSLGPRGSGEQYF.

This clone came up once. The chain employs TRBV19 and TRBJ1-2; no clear D. CDR3 length: 14 amino acids. Germline-derived CDR1 and CDR2 are LNHDA and SQIVND (reference sequence). Trimming removed 7 bases from V and 5 bases from J, with 17 bases in between. The CDR3 nucleotides read TGTGCCAGTAATCGGCAGACGGGTGTGTATGGCTACACCTTC. This encodes CASNRQTGVYGYTF.

The chain links TRBV7-8 to TRBJ2-5; D is undetermined. The CDR3 totals 14 residues. CDR1 SGHVS and CDR2 FQNEAQ come from the germline V gene. Trimming shortened V by 1 base and J by 5 bases, and 11 bases separated the two germline ends. The CDR3 region is CASSLVSQAETQYF. The CDR3 nucleotides are TGTGCCAGCAGCTTAGTTTCGCAGGCCGAGACCCAGTACTTC.

The chain carries TRBV20-1 and TRBJ1-2; 7 bases are shared with TRBD1. Germline CDR1 DFQATT, CDR2 SNEGSKA (reference sequence). The CDR3 has 11 amino acids. The junction had 5 bases not matched to a gene; V was cut back by 5 bases and J by 8 bases. The CDR3 loop reads CSASTGTGYTF. As DNA, the CDR3 is TGCAGTGCTTCGACAGGGACCGGCTACACCTTC.

The chain uses TRBV7-8 and TRBJ2-2; 8 bases line up with TRBD1. Germline V gene lookup returns CDR1 SGHVS and CDR2 FQNEAQ. V lost 5 bases to trimming and J lost 7 bases; unmatched junction nucleotides: 6. The CDR3 contains 14 residues. The CDR3 region has the DNA TGTGCCAGCAGCACCGGACAGGGCGACGGGGAGCTGTTTTTT. This translates into CASSTGQGDGELFF.

This clone showed up just a few times. The V call is TRBV5-4, the J call TRBJ1-1, with D uncertain. V lost 3 bases, J lost 0 bases, and 12 bases lay in between. This CDR3 region has 15 residues. Germline V gene lookup returns CDR1 SGHNT and CDR2 YYREEE (reference sequence). In nucleotides, the CDR3 is TGTGCCAGCAGCTGGGAGCAGCGGATGAACACTGAAGCTTTCTTT. Its translation is CASSWEQRMNTEAFF. The variable domain in full, with the rest retrieved from reference TRBV5-4 and TRBJ1-1, is ETGVTQSPTHLIKTRGQQVTLRCSSQSGHNTVSWYQQALGQGPQFIFQYYREEENGRGNFPPRFSGLQFPNYSSELNVNALELDDSALYLCASSWEQRMNTEAFFGQGTRLTVV.

The chain is built from TRBV5-1 and TRBJ1-5; D unresolved. CDR3 length: 13 residues. Germline-derived CDR1 and CDR2 are SGHRS and YFSETQ. V lost 3 bases, J lost 4 bases, and 8 bases lay in between. The CDR3 loop reads CASSSTVNQPQHF. DNA for the CDR3: TGCGCCAGCAGCTCTACGGTGAATCAGCCCCAGCATTTT. Supplemented by reference TRBV5-1 and TRBJ1-5, the full variable domain reads KAGVTQTPRYLIKTRGQQVTLSCSPISGHRSVSWYQQTPGQGLQFLFEYFSETQRNKGNFPGRFSGRQFSNSRSEMNVSTLELGDSALYLCASSSTVNQPQHFGDGTRLSIL.

The chain carries TRBV4-2 and TRBJ2-3; D gene ambiguous. The CDR3 has 14 amino acids. Germline CDR1 LGHNA, CDR2 YNFKEQ. V was trimmed by 5 bases and J by 4 bases, leaving 13 bases between them. DNA of the CDR3: TGTGCCAGCAGCTCACGTCTGGGCCCAGATACGCAGTATTTT. Translation gives CASSSRLGPDTQYF.

The chain combines TRBV20-1 with TRBJ2-1; tentative D call: TRBD2 (6 bases). Germline assignment: CDR1 DFQATT and CDR2 SNEGSKA (reference sequence). Deletions cut 3 bases from V and 4 bases from J, with 22 bases between. The CDR3 runs to 17 residues. This chain's CDR3 is CSASTWGDPSLYNEQFF. The CDR3 DNA reads TGCAGTGCTAGTACGTGGGGGGACCCATCTTTATACAATGAGCAGTTCTTC.

The chain uses TRBV11-2 and TRBJ2-7; 9 bases align to TRBD1. CDR1 is SGHAT, CDR2 FQNNGV, per germline. The V gene end was trimmed by 5 bases and the J gene end by 5 bases; junction bases not matched to a gene: 10. This CDR3 is 15 amino acids long. CDR3: CASSPETGGKHEQYF. CDR3 nucleotides: TGTGCCAGCAGCCCAGAGACAGGGGGTAAGCACGAGCAGTACTTC.

This rearrangement joins TRBV10-2 to TRBJ2-3; 11 bases line up with TRBD2. This CDR3 has 18 amino acids. Per germline, CDR1 WSHSY and CDR2 SAAADI. Trimming took 2 bases from V and 6 from J; bases not matched to a gene: 13. The CDR3 DNA reads TGCGCCAGCAGTGAGCCCCCGGGGCTAGCGGGGGGTATCGATACGCAGTATTTT. This sequence encodes CASSEPPGLAGGIDTQYF.

V is TRBV7-9 and J is TRBJ2-5; 9 bases agree with TRBD2. CDR1 is SEHNR, CDR2 FQNEAQ, per germline (reference sequence). The CDR3 has 16 residues. After removal of 4 bases from V and 5 bases from J, the junction contained 11 bases not matched to a gene. CDR3 in DNA: TGTGCCAGCAGCTCCGGAGCAGCGGGGGGTGGTGAGACCCAGTACTTC. Translated: CASSSGAAGGGETQYF.

J is TRBJ1-4 and V is TRBV15; TRBD1 matches 10 bases. CDR3 length equals 17 residues. V shed 0 bases, J shed 8 bases, and the junction held 9 bases outside the gene matches. Germline V gives CDR1 LNHNV, CDR2 YYDKDF (reference sequence). CDR3 nucleotides: TGTGCCACCAGCAGAGATGGGACAGGGGTTAGGGGAGAAAAACTGTTTTTT. Protein: CATSRDGTGVRGEKLFF.

The J gene is TRBJ2-3, the V gene TRBV7-8; 14 positions agree with TRBD2. Germline V CDR1 and CDR2: SGHVS, FQNEAQ. With 5 bases clipped from V and 0 bases from J, the junction kept 7 bases outside the gene matches. The CDR3 covers 18 residues. CDR3: CASSRGTSGRPSTDTQYF. For the CDR3, the DNA is TGTGCCAGCAGCCGAGGGACTAGCGGGAGACCGAGCACAGATACGCAGTATTTT.

The J gene is TRBJ2-7, the V gene TRBV6-1; 9 nucleotides match TRBD1. V shed 1 base, J shed 1 base, and the junction held 2 bases outside the gene matches. CDR1 and CDR2 from the germline V gene are MNHNS and SASEGT. The CDR3 has 15 amino acids. CDR3: CASSEVGTGSYEQYF. The CDR3 coding sequence is TGTGCCAGCAGTGAAGTTGGGACAGGGTCCTACGAGCAGTACTTC.

This clone was seen a handful of times. The rearrangement uses TRBV7-2 and TRBJ1-1; D unclear. The CDR3 contains 14 residues. V dropped 5 bases and J dropped 5 bases, with 15 bases sitting between them. CDR1 and CDR2 from the germline V gene are SGHTA and FQGNSA. Here the CDR3 reads CASSPRGRWTEAFF. CDR3 coding DNA: TGTGCCAGCAGCCCTAGAGGGAGATGGACTGAAGCTTTCTTT.

To note about this clone: Within the sample, other DNA sequences also encode this same CDR3. The rearrangement joins TRBV15 to TRBJ2-5, with TRBD2 as a possible D gene (6 bases). Trimming left V 0 bases short and J 5 bases short, with 10 bases between. There are 14 residues in the CDR3. CDR1 is LNHNV, CDR2 YYDKDF, per germline (reference sequence). The CDR3 protein is CATSRDRGSETQYF. The CDR3 coding sequence is TGTGCCACCAGCAGAGATCGGGGGTCCGAGACCCAGTACTTC.

The V and J genes are TRBV3-1 (or the pseudogene TRBV3-2) and TRBJ1-6; D is ambiguous. The CDR3 loop spans 13 amino acids. CDR1 LGHDT and CDR2 YNNKEL come from the germline V gene (reference sequence). V was pared by 8 bases and J by 9 bases, with 14 bases between. CDR3 bases: TGTGCCAGCTCTGCAGGTACCGCTTCACCCCTCCACTTT. Protein sequence: CASSAGTASPLHF.